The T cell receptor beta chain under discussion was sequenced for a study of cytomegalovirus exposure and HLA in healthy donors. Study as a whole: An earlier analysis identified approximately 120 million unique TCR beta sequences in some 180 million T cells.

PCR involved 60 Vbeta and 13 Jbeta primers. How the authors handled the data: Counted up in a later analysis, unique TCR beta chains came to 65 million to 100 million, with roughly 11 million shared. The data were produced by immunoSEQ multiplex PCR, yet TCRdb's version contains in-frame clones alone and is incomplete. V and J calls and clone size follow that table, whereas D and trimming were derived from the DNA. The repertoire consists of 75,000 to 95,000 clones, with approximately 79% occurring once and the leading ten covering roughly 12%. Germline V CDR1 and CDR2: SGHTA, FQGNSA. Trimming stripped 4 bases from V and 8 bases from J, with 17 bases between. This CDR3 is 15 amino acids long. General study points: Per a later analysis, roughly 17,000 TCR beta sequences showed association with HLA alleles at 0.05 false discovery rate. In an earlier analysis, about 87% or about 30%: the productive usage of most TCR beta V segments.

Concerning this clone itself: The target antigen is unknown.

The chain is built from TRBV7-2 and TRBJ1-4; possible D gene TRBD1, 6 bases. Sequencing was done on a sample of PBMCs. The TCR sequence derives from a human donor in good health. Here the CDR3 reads CASSYISRGREKLFF. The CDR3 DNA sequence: TGTGCCAGCAGCTACATATCCAGGGGAAGGGAAAAACTGTTTTTT.